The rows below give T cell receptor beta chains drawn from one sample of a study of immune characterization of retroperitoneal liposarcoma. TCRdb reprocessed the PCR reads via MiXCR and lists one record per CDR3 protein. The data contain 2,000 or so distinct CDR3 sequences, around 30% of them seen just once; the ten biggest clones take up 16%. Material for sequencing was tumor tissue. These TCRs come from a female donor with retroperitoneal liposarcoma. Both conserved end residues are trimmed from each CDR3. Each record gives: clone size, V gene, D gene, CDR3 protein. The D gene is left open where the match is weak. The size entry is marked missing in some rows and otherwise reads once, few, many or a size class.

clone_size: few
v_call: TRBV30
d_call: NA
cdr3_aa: AWSRPYNEQF

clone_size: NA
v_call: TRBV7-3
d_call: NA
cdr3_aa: ASSFQAGFDNEQF

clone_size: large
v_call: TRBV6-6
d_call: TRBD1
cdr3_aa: ASSPIGTEETQY

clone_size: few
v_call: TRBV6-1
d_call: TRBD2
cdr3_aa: ASSARTSGQETQF

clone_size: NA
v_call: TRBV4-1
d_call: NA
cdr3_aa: ASSQGVVNEQF

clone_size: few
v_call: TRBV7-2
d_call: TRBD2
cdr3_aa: ASSPRPSLAGMQETQY

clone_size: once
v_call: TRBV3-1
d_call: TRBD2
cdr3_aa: ASSPAGTSGYEQY

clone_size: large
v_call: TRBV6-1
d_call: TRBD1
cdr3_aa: ASSESGGIETQY

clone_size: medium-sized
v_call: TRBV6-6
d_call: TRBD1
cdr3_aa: ASSTRAGQGVYEQY

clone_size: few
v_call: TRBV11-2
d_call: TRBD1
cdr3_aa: ASSSPTGPYEQY

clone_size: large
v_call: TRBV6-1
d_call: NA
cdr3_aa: ASSALEGVPYEQF

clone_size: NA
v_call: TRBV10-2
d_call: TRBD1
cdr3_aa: ARCQGAAQETQY

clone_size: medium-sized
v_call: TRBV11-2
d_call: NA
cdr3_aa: ATKPGGGTGELF

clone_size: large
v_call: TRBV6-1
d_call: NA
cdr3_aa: ASGVGGGIRRGQF

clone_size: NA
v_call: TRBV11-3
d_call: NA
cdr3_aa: ASSLEGLNEQY

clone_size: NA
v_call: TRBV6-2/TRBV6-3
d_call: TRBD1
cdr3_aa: ASKETGTYEQF

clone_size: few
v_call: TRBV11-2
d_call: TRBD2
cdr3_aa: ASSPGTSGNNEQF

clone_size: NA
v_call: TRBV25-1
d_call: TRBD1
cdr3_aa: ASSDRGQGVGPALETQY

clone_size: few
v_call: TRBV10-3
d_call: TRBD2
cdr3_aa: AISVGGLGGTDTQY

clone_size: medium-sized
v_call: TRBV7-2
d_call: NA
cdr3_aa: ASSLDGGAYNEQY

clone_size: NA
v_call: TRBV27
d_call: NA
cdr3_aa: ASSLYQGETQY

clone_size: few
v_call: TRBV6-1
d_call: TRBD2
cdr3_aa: ASSRTGTRGDYEQF

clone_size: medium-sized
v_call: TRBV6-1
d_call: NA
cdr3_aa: ASSPRSPPYEQF

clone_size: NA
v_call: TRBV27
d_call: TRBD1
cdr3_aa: ASRPSGTGKTQY

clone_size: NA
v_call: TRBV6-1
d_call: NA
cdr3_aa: ASTLTDTDTQY

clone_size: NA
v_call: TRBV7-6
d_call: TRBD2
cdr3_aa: ASSSGTSGYGETQY

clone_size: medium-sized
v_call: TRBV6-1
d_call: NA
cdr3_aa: ASSEGSNRRIFTDTQY

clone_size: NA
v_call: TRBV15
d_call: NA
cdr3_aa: ATSSPRFLGWADTQY

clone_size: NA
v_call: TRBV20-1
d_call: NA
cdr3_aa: SATGQKAGDIQY

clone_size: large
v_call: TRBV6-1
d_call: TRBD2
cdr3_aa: ASSPPGLANEQY

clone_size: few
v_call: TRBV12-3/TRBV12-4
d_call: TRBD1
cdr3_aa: ASSALTGGEQF

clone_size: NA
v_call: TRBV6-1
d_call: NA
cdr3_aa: ASSEGGDTTYEQY

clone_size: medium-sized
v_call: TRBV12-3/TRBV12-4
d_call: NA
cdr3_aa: ASSLGGSGTGELF

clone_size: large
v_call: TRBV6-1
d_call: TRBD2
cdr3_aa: ASSEEYLAGFNNEQY

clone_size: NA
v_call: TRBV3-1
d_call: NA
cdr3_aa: ASSHLLSGQETQY

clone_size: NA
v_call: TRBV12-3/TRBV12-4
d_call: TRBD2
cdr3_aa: ASSLLAGVSNEQF

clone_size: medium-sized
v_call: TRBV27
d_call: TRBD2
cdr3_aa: ASSPGLAGGPKQY

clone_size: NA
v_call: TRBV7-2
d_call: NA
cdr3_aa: ASSLDPGSFSEQF

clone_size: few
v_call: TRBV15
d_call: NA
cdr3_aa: ATSPHDAMFTDTQY

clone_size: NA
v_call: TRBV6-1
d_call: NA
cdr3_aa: ASREGYGGLNYEQY

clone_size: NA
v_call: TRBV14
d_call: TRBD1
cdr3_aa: ASSQTPSTGFNTEAF

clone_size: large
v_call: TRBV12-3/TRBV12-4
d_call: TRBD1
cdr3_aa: ATTFGTGVSYEQY

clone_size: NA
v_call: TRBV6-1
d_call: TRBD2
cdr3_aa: ASSERVLAGVNEQF

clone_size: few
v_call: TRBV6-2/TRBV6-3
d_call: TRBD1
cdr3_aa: ASSPLGTEETQY

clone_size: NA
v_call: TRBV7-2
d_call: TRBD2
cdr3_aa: ASSPNLAGGRETQF

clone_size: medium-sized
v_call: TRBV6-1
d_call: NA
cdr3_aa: ASSVGSGQETQF

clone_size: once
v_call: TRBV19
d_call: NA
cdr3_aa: ASSIRGAQY

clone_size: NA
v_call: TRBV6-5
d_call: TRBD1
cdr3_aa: ASSDGTGGHNEQF

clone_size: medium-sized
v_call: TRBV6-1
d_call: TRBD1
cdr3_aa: ASSPPTGGGYYGYT

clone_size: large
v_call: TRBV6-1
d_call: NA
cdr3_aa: ASSEMVGGFYEQY

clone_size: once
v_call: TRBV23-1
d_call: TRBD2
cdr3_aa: ASSQAGETDTQY

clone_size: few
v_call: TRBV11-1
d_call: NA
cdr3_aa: ASSERQPGQETQY